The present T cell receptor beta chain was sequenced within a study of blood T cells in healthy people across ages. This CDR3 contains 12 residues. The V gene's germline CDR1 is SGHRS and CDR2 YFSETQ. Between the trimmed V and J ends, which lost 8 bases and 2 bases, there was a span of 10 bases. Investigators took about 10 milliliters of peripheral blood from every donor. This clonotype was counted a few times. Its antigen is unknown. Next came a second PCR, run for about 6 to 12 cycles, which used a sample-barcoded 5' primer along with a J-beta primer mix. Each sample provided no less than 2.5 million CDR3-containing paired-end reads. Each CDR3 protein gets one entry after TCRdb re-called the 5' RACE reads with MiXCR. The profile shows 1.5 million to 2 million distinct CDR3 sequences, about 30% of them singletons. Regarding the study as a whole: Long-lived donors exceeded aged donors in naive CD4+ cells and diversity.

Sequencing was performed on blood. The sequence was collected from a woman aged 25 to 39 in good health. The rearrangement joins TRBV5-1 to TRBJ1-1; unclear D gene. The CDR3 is CASEDVNTEAFF. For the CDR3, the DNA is TGCGCCAGTGAGGACGTTAACACTGAAGCTTTCTTT.